These 20 T cell receptor beta chains share one sample of origin, sequenced in a study of T-cell memory formation after mild COVID-19. Using its own MiXCR run on the 5' RACE reads, TCRdb lists one record per CDR3 protein. The data contain some 190,000 distinct CDR3 sequences, roughly 17% of them singletons. What was sequenced was PBMCs or a T cell subset sorted from them (not recorded which). The receptors stem from an adult woman who had mild COVID-19 (a few samples of this study predate the infection). Cell type and time point are not known.

This clonotype has just a few counts. The chain recombines TRBV12-3 or TRBV12-4 with TRBJ1-5, with D possibly being TRBD1 (5 bases). The CDR3 sequence is 15 residues long. V was trimmed by 3 bases and J by 2 bases, leaving 11 bases between them. CDR3 region: CASSFIGEGNQPQHF. The CDR3 region has the DNA TGTGCCAGCAGTTTTATAGGGGAAGGCAATCAGCCCCAGCATTTT.

The chain has TRBV4-1 and TRBJ1-6; D is unclear. The V gene's germline CDR1 is MGHRA and CDR2 YSYEKL. The CDR3 is 17 residues long. Trimming took 8 bases from V and 0 from J, leaving 17 bases between them. The CDR3 DNA reads as TGCGCCAGCGTGGCAGGACTTAGGAGCTCCTATAATTCACCCCTCCACTTT. It translates to CASVAGLRSSYNSPLHF.

This sequence joins TRBV12-3 or TRBV12-4 and TRBJ2-7, with D possibly TRBD1 on 5 matching bases. The ends were cut back, 5 bases at V and 5 bases at J, with 16 bases in the middle. This CDR3 is built from 14 residues. The CDR3 here is CASSHPIDRDEQYF. The CDR3 DNA reads as TGTGCCAGCAGTCACCCCATCGACAGAGACGAGCAGTACTTC.

The genes are TRBV5-4 and TRBJ2-2, with 7 bases lining up with TRBD1. This CDR3 is built from 14 residues. Germline V CDR1 and CDR2: SGHNT, YYREEE (reference sequence). Trimming removed 4 bases from V and 1 base from J; junction bases left unmatched: 1. The CDR3 DNA reads TGTGCCAGCAGCCGGGACAGGAACACCGGGGAGCTGTTTTTT. It codes for CASSRDRNTGELFF.

The chain carries TRBV18 and TRBJ2-1; no definite D call. The CDR3 is 13 amino acids. CDR1 is KGHSH, CDR2 LQKENI, per germline. Trimming took 3 bases from V and 5 from J, leaving 8 bases between them. The CDR3 DNA is TGTGCCAGCTCACCCTCAATAAACAATGAGCAGTTCTTC. Its protein is CASSPSINNEQFF.

The rearrangement joins TRBV4-3 to TRBJ2-7; D is ambiguous. The germline V gene encodes CDR1 LGHNA and CDR2 YSLEER. V was trimmed by 0 bases and J by 0 bases, leaving 12 bases between them. The CDR3 sequence is 16 residues long. CDR3 DNA: TGCGCCAGCAGCCAAGACAGCCAATTTTACTCCTACGAGCAGTACTTC. Translated: CASSQDSQFYSYEQYF.

This clonotype was seen a handful of times. V usage is TRBV9 and J usage is TRBJ2-7; 8 bases align to TRBD1. This CDR3 has 16 residues. The ends lost 6 bases at V and 4 bases at J; junction bases unmatched: 15. Germline CDR1 reads SGDLS; CDR2 reads YYNGEE. Here the CDR3 DNA reads TGTGCCAGCATGTTTCCCAGGGGGCAAGAAGGGTACGAGCAGTACTTC. Translation gives CASMFPRGQEGYEQYF.

Only a few counts were recorded for this clonotype. The chain carries TRBV5-1 and TRBJ2-3; D tentatively reads TRBD1 or TRBD2 (5 bases each). This CDR3 spans 15 amino acids. With 3 bases removed from V and 4 bases from J, the gap between germline ends came to 15 bases. Germline V gene lookup returns CDR1 SGHRS and CDR2 YFSETQ. In DNA, the CDR3 is TGCGCCAGCAGCTCGTCCGGGACCGAGCCAGATACGCAGTATTTT. This gives the protein CASSSSGTEPDTQYF.

V is TRBV28 and J is TRBJ2-5; 7 positions match TRBD2. The CDR3 has 17 residues. Trimming took 4 bases from V and 0 from J; bases not matched to a gene: 11. Germline V lookup: CDR1 MDHEN, CDR2 SYDVKM. The DNA for the CDR3 is TGTGCCAGCAGTTCACCGTTGGGGGGGGAGTACCAAGAGACCCAGTACTTC. Amino acids: CASSSPLGGEYQETQYF.

The chain carries TRBV14 and TRBJ2-1; D may be TRBD2 (7 bases). V lost 8 bases and J 10 bases, leaving 18 bases between the germline ends. The germline CDR1 and CDR2 sequences are SGHDN and FVKESK. This CDR3 comprises 13 residues. CDR3 coding DNA: TGTGCCAGCGCGGGGGCCCCGGCTGGCGAGCAGTTCTTC. Amino acid sequence: CASAGAPAGEQFF.

The gene calls are TRBV20-1 and TRBJ2-2, with TRBD2 as a possible D gene (6 bases). Germline CDR1 is DFQATT and CDR2 is SNEGSKA (reference sequence). There are 18 residues in the CDR3. With 2 bases removed from V and 2 bases from J, the gap between germline ends came to 21 bases. The DNA of the CDR3 is TGCAGTGCTAGACAGTCTTTCTGGGGGACTCCCAACACCGGGGAGCTGTTTTTT. It yields the protein CSARQSFWGTPNTGELFF.

This clonotype came up a few times. The genes are TRBV7-8 and TRBJ2-7, with 7 bases aligning to TRBD1. The CDR3 contains 16 residues. CDR1 SGHVS and CDR2 FQNEAQ come from the germline V gene. J lost 7 bases, V lost 0 bases, and 12 bases had no gene match. The CDR3 loop is CASSLALSDPGGEQYF. The CDR3 DNA sequence: TGTGCCAGCAGCTTAGCGTTGTCAGATCCAGGGGGTGAGCAGTACTTC.

CDR3 in amino acids: CASLAGGRNGGAFF. CDR3 nucleotides: TGCGCCAGTCTGGCCGGGGGACGCAACGGTGGAGCTTTCTTT. The V call is TRBV10-2, the J call TRBJ1-1, with D perhaps matching TRBD1 (5 bases). Germline V lookup: CDR1 WSHSY, CDR2 SAAADI. Between the trimmed V and J ends, which lost 9 bases and 10 bases, there was a span of 24 bases. CDR3 length: 14 amino acids.

This clonotype was detected ten times or more. The DNA for the CDR3 is TGTGCCAGCAGCCCCCGGGGCGGGCAAGAGACCCAGTACTTC. Protein product: CASSPRGGQETQYF. V is TRBV11-2 and J is TRBJ2-5; D might be TRBD1 or TRBD2, each matching 5 bases. The CDR3 totals 14 residues. CDR1 is SGHAT, CDR2 FQNNGV, per germline. Trimming took 5 bases from V and 2 from J, leaving 12 bases between them.

The chain employs TRBV10-3 and TRBJ1-1; a weak D match, TRBD1 (5 bases). Germline V gives CDR1 ENHRY, CDR2 SYGVKD. Trimming stripped 0 bases from V and 1 base from J, with 9 bases between. This CDR3 comprises 15 residues. The CDR3 reads CAISESGRANTEAFF. The CDR3 DNA reads TGTGCCATCAGTGAGTCGGGACGGGCGAACACTGAAGCTTTCTTT.

The CDR3, as DNA: TGTGCCAGCAGTTACGGGATTTACGAGCAGTACTTC. Its protein is CASSYGIYEQYF. This sequence joins TRBV3-1 and TRBJ2-7; tentative D call: TRBD2 (5 bases). This CDR3 region has 12 residues. Trimming took 6 bases from V and 4 from J, leaving 10 bases between them. CDR1 and CDR2 from the germline V gene are LGHDT and YNNKEL (reference sequence).

This chain connects TRBV7-3 to TRBJ2-1, with D hard to call. Germline V lookup: CDR1 SGHTA, CDR2 FQGTGA. The CDR3 runs to 16 residues. Trimming removed 1 base at V and 0 bases at J, with 10 bases between. CDR3 bases: TGTGCCAGCAGCTTAAGTGGGCCCAGCTCCTACAATGAGCAGTTCTTC. It is translated as CASSLSGPSSYNEQFF. The complete variable domain, with remaining parts taken from reference TRBV7-3 and TRBJ2-1, reads GAGVSQTPSNKVTEKGKYVELRCDPISGHTALYWYRQSLGQGPEFLIYFQGTGAADDSGLPNDRFFAVRPEGSVSTLKIQRTERGDSAVYLCASSLSGPSSYNEQFFGPGTRLTVL.

This clonotype was seen a few times. The genes are TRBV3-1 and TRBJ2-7, with 9 bases identical to TRBD2. Unmatched junction bases numbered 6, after V lost 4 bases and J lost 2 bases. CDR3 length: 15 amino acids. CDR1 is LGHDT, CDR2 YNNKEL, per germline (reference sequence). The CDR3 sequence: CASSRGTSLTYEQYF. CDR3 in DNA: TGTGCCAGCAGCCGCGGGACTAGCCTTACCTACGAGCAGTACTTC.

This clonotype was picked up a small number of times. The chain links TRBV18 to TRBJ2-5; TRBD2 matches at 7 bases. With 6 bases clipped from V and 2 bases from J, the junction kept 9 bases outside the gene matches. This CDR3 contains 15 residues. From germline, CDR1 is KGHSH and CDR2 LQKENI. CDR3 amino acids: CASSPGLGLQETQYF. The CDR3 DNA reads TGTGCCAGCTCTCCCGGACTAGGCTTACAAGAGACCCAGTACTTC.

V is TRBV29-1 and J is TRBJ2-1, with 8 bases lining up with TRBD2. The germline CDR1 and CDR2 sequences are SQVTM and ANQGSEA. The CDR3 contains 14 residues. The trim removed 6 bases at V and 8 bases at J, leaving 12 bases unmatched. CDR3 region: CSVGVGTSPYEQFF. The CDR3 coding sequence is TGCAGCGTGGGGGTCGGGACTAGTCCGTATGAGCAGTTCTTC.